A selection of T cell receptor beta chains follows, all from one sample in a study of cytomegalovirus exposure and HLA in healthy donors. Libraries were prepared by immunoSEQ multiplex PCR; TCRdb keeps only in-frame clonotypes and omits some of them. The sample comprises some 110,000 clones, about 80% of which are singletons, and approximately 4% rests with the top ten. Sequencing was done on a sample of PBMCs. These receptors came from a man aged 25-40 years in good health and CMV-seropositive. Each CDR3 is given with its conserved first and last residue. A D gene is named only where the DNA matches it firmly. A clone size is listed for some rows: how often the clone was seen (once, few, many), or a class if it is expanded.

j_gene: TRBJ2-3
abundance: NA
v_gene: TRBV4-2
d_gene: NA
CDR3nt: TGTGCCAGCAGCCAAGATTCCCGGGCAGATACGCAGTATTTT
CDR3aa: CASSQDSRADTQYF

j_gene: TRBJ2-7
abundance: NA
v_gene: TRBV6-6
d_gene: NA
CDR3nt: TGTGCCAGCAGAACGGGTTCGACCCAAGCCTCCTACGAGCAGTACTTC
CDR3aa: CASRTGSTQASYEQYF

j_gene: TRBJ1-3
abundance: NA
v_gene: TRBV4-3
d_gene: NA
CDR3nt: TGCGCCAGCAGCCAAGAAAGCGGGTACGGAAACACCATATATTTT
CDR3aa: CASSQESGYGNTIYF

j_gene: TRBJ1-4
abundance: NA
v_gene: TRBV25-1
d_gene: TRBD1
CDR3nt: TGTGCCAGCAGTGAAGGAGGACAGGGCCAAGGCGAAAAACTGTTTTTT
CDR3aa: CASSEGGQGQGEKLFF

j_gene: TRBJ2-7
abundance: NA
v_gene: TRBV27
d_gene: NA
CDR3nt: TGTGCCAGCAGTTTAGGGGGGTACTCCTACGAGCAGTACTTC
CDR3aa: CASSLGGYSYEQYF

j_gene: TRBJ1-1
abundance: NA
v_gene: TRBV14
d_gene: NA
CDR3nt: TGTGCCAGCAGCCAAGACAGGAACACTGAAGCTTTCTTT
CDR3aa: CASSQDRNTEAFF

j_gene: TRBJ1-1
abundance: NA
v_gene: TRBV4-1
d_gene: TRBD1
CDR3nt: TGCGCCAGCAGCCAAGGCCCGGGGACAGGGGGCCATAGAGGCACTGAAGCTTTCTTT
CDR3aa: CASSQGPGTGGHRGTEAFF

j_gene: TRBJ2-1
abundance: NA
v_gene: TRBV7-9
d_gene: NA
CDR3nt: TGTGCCAGCAGCGGTGAAGAGGGAACCTCCTACAATGAGCAGTTCTTC
CDR3aa: CASSGEEGTSYNEQFF

j_gene: TRBJ2-3
abundance: once
v_gene: TRBV7-9
d_gene: TRBD2
CDR3nt: TGTGCCAGCACCCAACCGGGACTAGCGGGAGCTTTAGATACGCAGTATTTT
CDR3aa: CASTQPGLAGALDTQYF

j_gene: TRBJ1-4
abundance: NA
v_gene: TRBV5-5
d_gene: TRBD1
CDR3nt: TGTGCCAGCAGCCCTCCTCGGACAGGCTATAATGAAAAACTGTTTTTT
CDR3aa: CASSPPRTGYNEKLFF

j_gene: TRBJ2-1
abundance: few
v_gene: TRBV19
d_gene: TRBD2
CDR3nt: TGTGCCAGTGCGACTAGCGGGAGCCGAGACAATGAGCAGTTCTTC
CDR3aa: CASATSGSRDNEQFF

j_gene: TRBJ2-7
abundance: NA
v_gene: TRBV5-6
d_gene: NA
CDR3nt: TGTGCCAGCAGCTTGGAAAGAGGTCGTCAGTCCTACGAGCAGTACTTC
CDR3aa: CASSLERGRQSYEQYF

j_gene: TRBJ1-3
abundance: NA
v_gene: TRBV5-1
d_gene: NA
CDR3nt: TGCGCCAGCAGCACAACCGATACAGGGAGCTCTGGAAACACCATATATTTT
CDR3aa: CASSTTDTGSSGNTIYF

j_gene: TRBJ2-3
abundance: NA
v_gene: TRBV9
d_gene: TRBD1
CDR3nt: TGTGCCAGCAGCCCGTGGGGGGGACAGGGGGAAGCCGATACGCAGTATTTT
CDR3aa: CASSPWGGQGEADTQYF

j_gene: TRBJ1-2
abundance: NA
v_gene: TRBV4-1
d_gene: NA
CDR3nt: TGCGCCAGCAGCCAAGATGTTGGGTCTCGGAGTGGCTATGGCTACACCTTC
CDR3aa: CASSQDVGSRSGYGYTF

j_gene: TRBJ2-7
abundance: NA
v_gene: TRBV6-1
d_gene: NA
CDR3nt: TGTGCCAGCAGTGAACTCGCGGACTCTTCATACGAGCAGTACTTC
CDR3aa: CASSELADSSYEQYF

j_gene: TRBJ2-7
abundance: NA
v_gene: TRBV4-3
d_gene: NA
CDR3nt: TGCGCCAGCAGCCAAGATCTCAGGGCCTACGAGCAGTACTTC
CDR3aa: CASSQDLRAYEQYF

j_gene: TRBJ1-1
abundance: NA
v_gene: TRBV5-6
d_gene: NA
CDR3nt: TGTGCCAGCAGCTTGAGGGGGATCAACACTGAAGCTTTCTTT
CDR3aa: CASSLRGINTEAFF

j_gene: TRBJ2-2
abundance: NA
v_gene: TRBV7-9
d_gene: TRBD2
CDR3nt: TGTGCCAGCAGCCCGAAGCGGGAGGGTTACGGGGAGCTGTTTTTT
CDR3aa: CASSPKREGYGELFF

j_gene: TRBJ2-5
abundance: NA
v_gene: TRBV10-3
d_gene: NA
CDR3nt: TGTGCCATCAGAGACAAACCTCAAGAGACCCAGTACTTC
CDR3aa: CAIRDKPQETQYF